The clone carrying this T cell receptor (beta chain) was seen only a few times. Other DNA sequences in the same sample also yield this CDR3. The protocol was immunoSEQ multiplex PCR, while the TCRdb copy is restricted to in-frame clones and leaves out a portion. The sample carries a few hundred thousand clones, 75% to 90% recorded once. This specimen comes from a study of blood T cell repertoires in COVID-19. CDR1 and CDR2 from the germline V gene are MRHNA and SNTAGT. This CDR3 spans 15 amino acids. J lost 1 base, V lost 6 bases, and 4 bases had no gene match. Allocation to cohorts depended on clinical history reported by the participants.

The sequencing input was PBMCs or T cells enriched from blood (not recorded which). This sequence joins TRBV6-4 and TRBJ2-3; 10 nucleotides agree with TRBD2. The source of this sequence is a young woman who had recovered from COVID-19. The CDR3 is CASSPTSGGTDTQYF. Written as DNA, the CDR3 is TGTGCCAGCAGCCCCACTAGCGGGGGCACAGATACGCAGTATTTT.